What follows are 28 T cell receptor beta chains derived from one specimen sequenced in a study of early T cells in non-severe SARS-CoV-2 infection. From the 5' RACE reads, TCRdb called clonotypes with MiXCR, one entry per CDR3 protein. The sample includes tens of thousands of distinct CDR3 sequences, roughly an eighth of them seen just once. Sequenced sample: whole blood. These TCRs come from an adult who was a healthcare worker with PCR-confirmed SARS-CoV-2 infection or an uninfected control (not recorded which).

The sample holds a few counts of this clonotype. V and J are TRBV28 and TRBJ2-3; 12 positions match TRBD2. Germline loops: CDR1 MDHEN, CDR2 SYDVKM. With 2 bases clipped from V and 6 bases from J, the junction kept 3 bases outside the gene matches. The CDR3 sequence is 15 residues long. The CDR3 nucleotides are TGTGCCAGCAGTTTAGCTAGCGGGAGGGGGGATACGCAGTATTTT. Translation gives CASSLASGRGDTQYF.

This clonotype appeared many times. The V and J genes are TRBV28 and TRBJ1-5, with TRBD1 identical over 7 bases. Germline CDR1 reads MDHEN; CDR2 reads SYDVKM. The CDR3 covers 15 residues. After removal of 3 bases from V and 7 bases from J, the junction contained 9 bases not matched to a gene. The CDR3 reads CASSFPSQGWQPQHF. The CDR3 DNA is TGTGCCAGCAGTTTCCCCTCACAGGGGTGGCAGCCCCAGCATTTT.

This clonotype appeared many times. The V call is TRBV4-3, the J call TRBJ1-1, with 10 bases aligning to TRBD1. The germline gives CDR1 LGHNA, CDR2 YSLEER. The CDR3 loop spans 16 amino acids. Trimming at V came to 0 bases and at J to 7 bases, leaving 8 bases not matched to a gene. CDR3 nucleotide sequence: TGCGCCAGCAGCCAAGATCGACAGGGGGCGAATTTTGAAGCTTTCTTT. Translation gives CASSQDRQGANFEAFF.

In this sample, this clonotype turned up many times. The chain employs TRBV11-2 and TRBJ1-1; 9 bases agree with TRBD1. Germline values: CDR1 SGHAT, CDR2 FQNNGV. The V and J ends lost 3 bases and 3 bases, in that order; junction bases with no gene match: 2. The CDR3 is 14 amino acids. In nucleotides, the CDR3 is TGTGCCAGCAGCTTTGGACAGGGGTACACTGAAGCTTTCTTT. Amino acids: CASSFGQGYTEAFF.

This clonotype was observed many times. The J gene is TRBJ2-3, the V gene TRBV7-9, with 9 bases identical to TRBD1. V dropped 4 bases and J dropped 2; count of bases not matched to a gene: 4. CDR1 and CDR2 (germline): SEHNR, FQNEAQ (reference sequence). This CDR3 is 15 amino acids long. CDR3 sequence: CASSYGDRVTDTQYF. The CDR3 DNA is TGTGCCAGCAGCTACGGGGACAGGGTCACAGATACGCAGTATTTT.

This clonotype was recorded many times. The chain employs TRBV7-8 and TRBJ2-5; D not certain. Trimming shortened V by 7 bases and J by 4 bases, and 16 bases separated the two germline ends. The CDR3 contains 14 residues. Germline loops: CDR1 SGHVS, CDR2 FQNEAQ. The CDR3 here is CASTPMRHGETQYF. The CDR3 DNA sequence: TGTGCCAGCACCCCCATGAGGCATGGAGAGACCCAGTACTTC.

The table lists this clonotype with a few counts. Here the CDR3 DNA reads TGTGCCATCAGTGAGCCCCCCGGACTAGCGGGAGGGAATGAGCAGTTCTTC. The encoded protein is CAISEPPGLAGGNEQFF. The J gene is TRBJ2-1, the V gene TRBV10-3, with 15 bases that match TRBD2. The V gene's germline CDR1 is ENHRY and CDR2 SYGVKD. V was pared by 2 bases and J by 7 bases, with 6 bases of the junction left unmatched. CDR3 length equals 17 residues.

Of note for this clonotype: This may stem from a read error, because a much larger clone lies one nucleotide away. V gene TRBV13 combines with J gene TRBJ1-2; the D is unclear. Per the germline V gene, CDR1 is PRHDT and CDR2 is FYEKMQ (reference sequence). The CDR3 sequence is 9 residues long. Written as DNA, the CDR3 is TGTGTCAGGCCCCGGGGCTACACCTTC. Translating it yields CVRPRGYTF.

In this sample, this clonotype turned up many times. V gene TRBV12-3 or TRBV12-4 combines with J gene TRBJ1-1; D gene ambiguous. Trimming shortened V by 6 bases and J by 2 bases, and 13 bases separated the two germline ends. The CDR3 runs 14 residues. The CDR3 sequence: CASRPPSVNTEAFF. The CDR3 DNA reads TGTGCCAGCAGGCCTCCTAGCGTCAACACTGAAGCTTTCTTT.

This clonotype was seen more than once but under ten times. A much larger clone differs from this one at a single base, so this may be a read error. This chain joins TRBV18 and TRBJ2-1; D may be TRBD2 (7 bases). The CDR3 loop spans 14 amino acids. Per germline, CDR1 KGHSH and CDR2 LQKENI. V lost 4 bases to trimming and J lost 7 bases, with 14 bases between them. CDR3 residues: CASSLRGGENEQFF. The CDR3 DNA reads as TGTGCCAGCTCACTCAGGGGAGGGGAGAATGAGCAGTTCTTC.

This clonotype was picked up many times. At one end the junction does not follow the germline gene, possibly because of a read error. The J gene is TRBJ1-3, the V gene TRBV7-7; the D is unclear. CDR1 is SSHAT, CDR2 FNYEAQ, per germline (reference sequence). The CDR3 is made up of 15 amino acids. CDR3 sequence (DNA): TGTGCTAGCAGCTCAAGCCTGGGCTCTGGAAACACCATATATTTT. Protein: CASSSSLGSGNTIYF. Supplemented by reference TRBV7-7 and TRBJ1-3, the full variable domain reads GAGVSQSPRYKVTKRGQDVTLRCDPISSHATLYWYQQALGQGPEFLTYFNYEAQPDKSGLPSDRFSAERPEGSISTLTIQRTEQRDSAMYRCASSSSLGSGNTIYFGEGSWLTVV.

This clonotype was picked up a small number of times. The chain is built from TRBV7-8 and TRBJ2-7; D tentatively fits TRBD1 or TRBD2 (6 bases each). V gave up 3 bases and J gave up 4 bases, with 13 bases separating them. CDR3 length: 14 residues. Per germline, CDR1 SGHVS and CDR2 FQNEAQ. The CDR3 DNA sequence: TGTGCCAGCAGCTTGAGTGTAGGGGGGTACGAGCAGTACTTC. Residues: CASSLSVGGYEQYF.

This clonotype was seen repeatedly, ten times or more. The V call is TRBV27, the J call TRBJ1-5, with a tentative D call TRBD1 (6 bases). The CDR3 is made up of 15 amino acids. Germline-derived CDR1 and CDR2 are MNHEY and SMNVEV (reference sequence). V dropped 4 bases and J dropped 6 bases, with 16 bases sitting between them. In nucleotides, the CDR3 is TGTGCCAGCAGTTCCGACAGGACTGCCGGTCAGCCCCAGCATTTT. Residues: CASSSDRTAGQPQHF.

The rearrangement joins TRBV13 to TRBJ2-5; 7 bases agree with TRBD2. The CDR3 consists of 15 residues. Per germline, CDR1 PRHDT and CDR2 FYEKMQ (reference sequence). J lost 4 bases, V lost 1 base, and 6 bases had no gene match. CDR3 amino acids: CASSLEQRGPETQYF. The CDR3 nucleotides are TGTGCCAGCAGCTTAGAACAGCGGGGCCCAGAGACCCAGTACTTC.

This clonotype was counted ten times or more. The genes are TRBV7-2 and TRBJ2-1; D unclear. V was pared by 3 bases and J by 5 bases, with 8 bases between. The CDR3 covers 13 residues. Per germline, CDR1 SGHTA and CDR2 FQGNSA. CDR3 residues: CASSFTPDNEQFF. The CDR3 nucleotides are TGTGCCAGCAGCTTCACCCCAGACAATGAGCAGTTCTTC.

V gene TRBV18 combines with J gene TRBJ2-4; D is unresolved. The germline V gene encodes CDR1 KGHSH and CDR2 LQKENI. The CDR3 has 16 amino acids. V lost 0 bases to trimming and J lost 3 bases, with 12 bases between them. The DNA of the CDR3 is TGTGCCAGCTCACCACCGTCGGGTTCGGGCAAAAACATTCAGTACTTC. Translating gives CASSPPSGSGKNIQYF. The entire variable domain, with the rest obtained from reference TRBV18 and TRBJ2-4, is as follows: NAGVMQNPRHLVRRRGQEARLRCSPMKGHSHVYWYRQLPEEGLKFMVYLQKENIIDESGMPKERFSAEFPKEGPSILRIQQVVRGDSAAYFCASSPPSGSGKNIQYFGAGTRLSVL.

This clonotype was counted ten times or more. The V gene is TRBV7-9, the J gene TRBJ2-3; no reliable D call. The CDR3 covers 14 residues. Germline loops: CDR1 SEHNR, CDR2 FQNEAQ (reference sequence). With 8 bases removed from V and 4 bases from J, the gap between germline ends came to 16 bases. The CDR3 DNA is TGTGCCAGCGGGCTTTCGGGCGGAGCAGATACGCAGTATTTT. Amino acid sequence: CASGLSGGADTQYF.

The chain recombines TRBV7-2 with TRBJ2-2; TRBD1 is a possible D gene (6 bases). This CDR3 has 15 amino acids. The germline V and J ends were trimmed by 5 bases and 4 bases, with 14 bases remaining between them. CDR1 and CDR2 from the germline V gene are SGHTA and FQGNSA. In DNA, the CDR3 is TGTGCCAGCAGCCCTCAGGGGCAGGGCACCGGGGAGCTGTTTTTT. Protein sequence: CASSPQGQGTGELFF.

This clonotype was seen many times. The V call is TRBV5-8, the J call TRBJ2-4, with a tentative D call TRBD1 (6 bases). Germline V CDR1 and CDR2: SGHTS, YDEGEE. The V end lost 4 bases, the J end lost 0 bases, and 20 bases lay between the germline ends. This CDR3 has 18 amino acids. CDR3 sequence (DNA): TGTGCCAGCAGCCCCGGGACAACAAATTCCCTAGCCAAAAACATTCAGTACTTC. Translating it yields CASSPGTTNSLAKNIQYF.

In its sample, this clonotype was seen many times. V is TRBV12-3 or TRBV12-4 and J is TRBJ1-2; 9 nucleotides match TRBD1. J gave up 5 bases and V 5 bases, and 6 bases lay outside the gene matches. The CDR3 extends over 14 amino acids. This chain's CDR3 is CASSDGQGLYGYTF. The CDR3 DNA follows: TGTGCCAGCAGTGACGGACAGGGGTTATATGGCTACACCTTC.

This clonotype appeared many times. The chain couples TRBV21-1 to TRBJ2-1; whether TRBD2, the table's D call, matches the DNA was not checked. TRBV21-1 is designated a pseudogene. The CDR3 is 15 amino acids. CDR3 sequence reads: CASTLTSGEYNEQFF. The CDR3 nucleotides read TGTGCCAGCACCCTAACTAGCGGGGAATACAATGAGCAGTTCTTC.

This clonotype was recorded many times. The chain has TRBV28 and TRBJ1-2; TRBD1 aligns across 10 bases. Trimming removed 5 bases from V and 4 bases from J; junction bases left unmatched: 1. The CDR3 has 13 amino acids. Germline V gene sequence: CDR1 MDHEN, CDR2 SYDVKM. For the CDR3, the DNA is TGTGCCAGCAGTCGGGACAGGGGCTATGGCTACACCTTC. Its protein product is CASSRDRGYGYTF.

This clonotype was counted at least ten times. This chain uses TRBV28 with TRBJ2-3; D may be TRBD2 (6 bases). The ends were cut back, 3 bases at V and 2 bases at J, with 15 bases in the middle. Germline CDR1 MDHEN, CDR2 SYDVKM. The length of the CDR3 is 16 residues. CDR3 residues: CASSFERAAHTDTQYF. Here the CDR3 DNA reads TGTGCCAGCAGTTTCGAGCGGGCAGCACACACAGATACGCAGTATTTT.

This clonotype was detected many times. The chain couples TRBV7-2 to TRBJ2-7, with D uncertain. Trimming stripped 5 bases from V and 2 bases from J, with 4 bases between. This CDR3 contains 11 residues. Germline CDR1 is SGHTA and CDR2 is FQGNSA. As DNA, the CDR3 is TGTGCCAGCAGCCGGACCTACGAGCAGTACTTC. Its protein product is CASSRTYEQYF.

The genes are TRBV5-1 and TRBJ2-3; D unclear. Germline CDR1 and CDR2: SGHRS and YFSETQ. This CDR3 is 13 amino acids long. V was shortened by 4 bases and J by 4 bases, with 10 bases between the two germline ends. CDR3 in DNA: TGCGCCAGCAGCCCCTCAAGGGCAGATACGCAGTATTTT. Translation gives CASSPSRADTQYF.

There are a few counts of this clonotype. The rearrangement links TRBV5-1 to TRBJ2-5; D ambiguous. V lost 2 bases and J lost 6, with 14 bases in between. Germline assignment: CDR1 SGHRS and CDR2 YFSETQ. This CDR3 is 14 amino acids long. Here the CDR3 DNA reads TGCGCCAGCAGCTTTGGTCACCTTGGTCAGACCCAGTACTTC. Amino acids: CASSFGHLGQTQYF.

The rearrangement joins TRBV12-3 or TRBV12-4 to TRBJ2-7; 7 nucleotides align to TRBD1. This CDR3 has 14 amino acids. V shed 5 bases, J shed 5 bases, and the junction held 9 bases outside the gene matches. The DNA for the CDR3 is TGTGCCAGCAGTGCAAAGACAGGGACCCACGAGCAGTACTTC. Its protein is CASSAKTGTHEQYF.

This clonotype was seen ten or more times. The chain carries TRBV28 and TRBJ1-1, with unresolved D. Per the germline V gene, CDR1 is MDHEN and CDR2 is SYDVKM. CDR3 length: 15 residues. The V and J ends lost 1 base and 1 base respectively, with 10 bases between them. The CDR3 region has the DNA TGTGCCAGCAGTTTATCGGGGAGTGGGAACACTGAAGCTTTCTTT. Translated: CASSLSGSGNTEAFF.